Reported below is one T cell receptor (beta chain). Its antigen remains unidentified. The repertoire was sequenced with immunoSEQ multiplex PCR; TCRdb's copy has only in-frame clones and lacks some. The sample holds approximately 110,000 clones, roughly nine tenths seen once. This entry comes from a study of T cell responses to AZD1222 COVID-19 vaccine. The study's findings and limits: Regions 160-218 and 743-854 dominated among vaccine-associated CD4 TCRs spanning spike. Spike-specific TCR breadth and depth rose after two AZD1222 doses.

Between the trimmed V and J ends, which lost 3 bases and 9 bases, there was a span of 17 bases. Germline V gives CDR1 KGHDR, CDR2 SFDVKD. This CDR3 region has 16 residues. The sample in question was peripheral blood, obtained on day 0 of AZD1222 vaccination. The J gene is TRBJ1-6, the V gene TRBV24-1, with D tentatively TRBD1 (6 bases). This receptor was identified in an adult in good health. The CDR3 loop is CATSDPADRPASPLHF. In DNA, the CDR3 is TGTGCCACCAGTGATCCCGCCGACAGGCCGGCTTCACCCCTCCACTTT.